A selection of T cell receptor beta chains follows, all from one sample in a study of Ad26.COV2.S vaccination and SARS-CoV-2 variants. Produced via immunoSEQ multiplex PCR; TCRdb's table is partial and in-frame only. The data show some 480,000 clones, around 85% seen once. Here the sequenced sample was peripheral blood, taken in a trial of Ad26.COV2.S vaccine versus placebo. The receptors here all came from a person aged 18-60 years who received the Ad26.COV2.S COVID-19 vaccine or a placebo. The CDR3 runs from the conserved cysteine through the conserved F or W. A D gene is named only where the DNA matches it firmly. Rows give clone size only sometimes, using once, few, many, or a class for an expanded clone.

J gene: TRBJ1-2
D gene: TRBD1
V gene: TRBV28
CDR3 length: 13
clone size: .
CDR3 protein: CAIGDRAPYGYTF
CDR3 DNA: TGTGCCATCGGCGACAGGGCCCCCTATGGCTACACCTTC

J gene: TRBJ2-5
D gene: TRBD1
V gene: TRBV5-6
CDR3 length: 18
clone size: .
CDR3 protein: CASSSLTTGVDSSETQYF
CDR3 DNA: TGTGCCAGCAGCTCCCTTACTACAGGGGTGGATTCCTCGGAGACCCAGTACTTC

J gene: TRBJ2-3
D gene: TRBD2
V gene: TRBV2
CDR3 length: 14
clone size: .
CDR3 protein: CASRGSGSVDTQYF
CDR3 DNA: TGTGCCAGCAGGGGTAGCGGGAGTGTTGATACGCAGTATTTT

J gene: TRBJ2-3
D gene: TRBD2
V gene: TRBV7-9
CDR3 length: 16
clone size: .
CDR3 protein: CASSFTSGRATDTQYF
CDR3 DNA: TGTGCCAGCAGCTTCACCAGCGGGAGGGCCACAGATACGCAGTATTTT

J gene: TRBJ2-1
D gene: .
V gene: TRBV28
CDR3 length: 16
clone size: .
CDR3 protein: CASSSQTRWSYNEQFF
CDR3 DNA: TGTGCCAGCAGTTCCCAGACAAGGTGGTCCTACAATGAGCAGTTCTTC

J gene: TRBJ1-2
D gene: TRBD1
V gene: TRBV3-1/TRBV3-2
CDR3 length: 14
clone size: .
CDR3 protein: CASSQGSGQGGCTF
CDR3 DNA: TGTGCCAGCAGCCAAGGGAGCGGACAGGGTGGCTGCACCTTC

J gene: TRBJ2-3
D gene: .
V gene: TRBV4-2
CDR3 length: 18
clone size: .
CDR3 protein: CASSQVSLGRGYTDTQYF
CDR3 DNA: TGTGCCAGCAGCCAAGTCAGTCTCGGGCGGGGATACACAGATACGCAGTATTTT

J gene: TRBJ1-1
D gene: .
V gene: TRBV5-4
CDR3 length: 15
clone size: .
CDR3 protein: CASSSPRGVGTEAFF
CDR3 DNA: TGTGCCAGCAGCTCACCGAGGGGGGTGGGAACTGAAGCTTTCTTT

J gene: TRBJ2-2
D gene: TRBD2
V gene: TRBV3-1/TRBV3-2
CDR3 length: 15
clone size: .
CDR3 protein: CASSPGLVISGELFF
CDR3 DNA: TGTGCCAGCAGCCCCGGACTAGTTATCTCCGGGGAGCTGTTTTTT

J gene: TRBJ1-1
D gene: .
V gene: TRBV5-1
CDR3 length: 13
clone size: .
CDR3 protein: CASSRGGNTEAFF
CDR3 DNA: TGCGCCAGCAGCCGAGGAGGGAACACTGAAGCTTTCTTT

J gene: TRBJ1-5
D gene: TRBD1
V gene: TRBV24-1
CDR3 length: 18
clone size: .
CDR3 protein: CATIEPEGQGARNQPQHF
CDR3 DNA: TGTGCCACCATTGAGCCTGAGGGACAGGGGGCACGAAATCAGCCCCAGCATTTT

J gene: TRBJ1-4
D gene: .
V gene: TRBV15
CDR3 length: 15
clone size: .
CDR3 protein: CATSRDRRYNEKLFF
CDR3 DNA: TGTGCCACCAGCAGAGATCGCAGATATAATGAAAAACTGTTTTTT

J gene: TRBJ1-5
D gene: TRBD1
V gene: TRBV7-8
CDR3 length: 14
clone size: .
CDR3 protein: CASSLTGGGQPQHF
CDR3 DNA: TGTGCCAGCAGCTTAACAGGGGGTGGTCAGCCCCAGCATTTT

J gene: TRBJ1-2
D gene: TRBD1
V gene: TRBV6-5
CDR3 length: 13
clone size: .
CDR3 protein: CASSWTGGYGYTF
CDR3 DNA: TGTGCCAGCAGTTGGACAGGGGGATATGGCTACACCTTC

J gene: TRBJ2-1
D gene: TRBD2
V gene: TRBV6-1
CDR3 length: 13
clone size: once
CDR3 protein: CASSEDHSGSEFF
CDR3 DNA: TGTGCCAGCAGTGAAGACCATAGCGGGAGCGAGTTCTTC

J gene: TRBJ2-2
D gene: .
V gene: TRBV9
CDR3 length: 14
clone size: once
CDR3 protein: CASSPAGVTGELFF
CDR3 DNA: TGTGCCAGCAGCCCAGCAGGGGTCACCGGGGAGCTGTTTTTT

J gene: TRBJ2-1
D gene: .
V gene: TRBV6-2/TRBV6-3
CDR3 length: 13
clone size: .
CDR3 protein: CASSYVQTNEQFF
CDR3 DNA: TGTGCCAGCAGTTATGTTCAGACCAATGAGCAGTTCTTC

J gene: TRBJ2-4
D gene: TRBD1
V gene: TRBV6-2/TRBV6-3
CDR3 length: 14
clone size: .
CDR3 protein: CASSYVGQGDIQYF
CDR3 DNA: TGTGCCAGCAGTTACGTGGGACAGGGGGACATTCAGTACTTC

J gene: TRBJ1-3
D gene: .
V gene: TRBV11-2
CDR3 length: 14
clone size: .
CDR3 protein: CASSRTAPGNTIYF
CDR3 DNA: TGTGCCAGCAGCCGGACAGCTCCCGGAAACACCATATATTTT

J gene: TRBJ2-1
D gene: TRBD1
V gene: TRBV6-5
CDR3 length: 15
clone size: .
CDR3 protein: CASSPDRGAYNEQFF
CDR3 DNA: TGTGCCAGCAGCCCCGACAGGGGTGCCTACAATGAGCAGTTCTTC

J gene: TRBJ2-3
D gene: TRBD2
V gene: TRBV7-3
CDR3 length: 15
clone size: .
CDR3 protein: CASSLIAGGDDTQYF
CDR3 DNA: TGTGCCAGCAGCCTAATAGCGGGAGGAGACGATACGCAGTATTTT

J gene: TRBJ2-6
D gene: .
V gene: TRBV19
CDR3 length: 16
clone size: .
CDR3 protein: CASSIIGSSGANVLTF
CDR3 DNA: TGTGCCAGTAGTATCATCGGGAGCTCTGGGGCCAACGTCCTGACTTTC

J gene: TRBJ2-3
D gene: .
V gene: TRBV6-5
CDR3 length: 15
clone size: .
CDR3 protein: CASSWMAGETDTQYF
CDR3 DNA: TGTGCCAGCAGTTGGATGGCAGGAGAGACAGATACGCAGTATTTT

J gene: TRBJ2-3
D gene: .
V gene: TRBV4-3
CDR3 length: 14
clone size: .
CDR3 protein: CASSQHGGTDTQYF
CDR3 DNA: TGCGCCAGCAGCCAACATGGGGGAACAGATACGCAGTATTTT

J gene: TRBJ2-7
D gene: .
V gene: TRBV28
CDR3 length: 15
clone size: .
CDR3 protein: CASSFRGSESYEQYF
CDR3 DNA: TGTGCCAGCAGTTTTAGGGGTAGCGAATCCTACGAGCAGTACTTC

J gene: TRBJ1-1
D gene: TRBD1
V gene: TRBV18
CDR3 length: 18
clone size: .
CDR3 protein: CASSRIPLRQGPLAEAFF
CDR3 DNA: TGTGCCAGCTCACGAATTCCCTTGAGACAGGGACCGCTCGCTGAAGCTTTCTTT

J gene: TRBJ2-7
D gene: TRBD2
V gene: TRBV28
CDR3 length: 14
clone size: .
CDR3 protein: CASRNSGRLYEQYF
CDR3 DNA: TGTGCCAGCAGGAATAGCGGGAGACTCTACGAGCAGTACTTC

J gene: TRBJ2-3
D gene: TRBD1
V gene: TRBV5-4
CDR3 length: 16
clone size: .
CDR3 protein: CASSLSGTGGTDTQYF
CDR3 DNA: TGTGCCAGCAGCCTGAGCGGGACAGGGGGCACAGATACGCAGTATTTT

J gene: TRBJ2-1
D gene: .
V gene: TRBV19
CDR3 length: 15
clone size: .
CDR3 protein: CASSAPRGSYNEQFF
CDR3 DNA: TGTGCCAGTAGTGCGCCCCGGGGGTCCTACAATGAGCAGTTCTTC

J gene: TRBJ2-1
D gene: .
V gene: TRBV3-1/TRBV3-2
CDR3 length: 16
clone size: .
CDR3 protein: CASSSPQGLADNEQFF
CDR3 DNA: TGTGCCAGCAGCTCACCCCAGGGGCTAGCAGACAATGAGCAGTTCTTC

J gene: TRBJ2-1
D gene: .
V gene: TRBV5-1
CDR3 length: 13
clone size: .
CDR3 protein: CASSIGLVNEQFF
CDR3 DNA: TGCGCCAGCAGCATAGGACTGGTCAATGAGCAGTTCTTC

J gene: TRBJ1-2
D gene: .
V gene: TRBV24-1
CDR3 length: 15
clone size: once
CDR3 protein: CATSDPQGGVYGYTF
CDR3 DNA: TGTGCCACCAGTGACCCCCAGGGAGGTGTTTATGGCTACACCTTC

J gene: TRBJ1-1
D gene: .
V gene: TRBV14
CDR3 length: 13
clone size: .
CDR3 protein: CASSQDYTGTAFF
CDR3 DNA: TGTGCCAGCAGCCAAGATTACACAGGTACAGCTTTCTTT

J gene: TRBJ2-3
D gene: .
V gene: TRBV10-2
CDR3 length: 14
clone size: .
CDR3 protein: CASSGTVSTDTQYF
CDR3 DNA: TGCGCCAGCAGTGGGACAGTTAGCACAGATACGCAGTATTTT

J gene: TRBJ1-5
D gene: .
V gene: TRBV28
CDR3 length: 12
clone size: .
CDR3 protein: CASSSQNQPQHF
CDR3 DNA: TGTGCCAGCAGTTCGCAGAATCAGCCCCAGCATTTT

J gene: TRBJ2-1
D gene: TRBD2
V gene: TRBV28
CDR3 length: 14
clone size: .
CDR3 protein: CASRGTSQLNEQFF
CDR3 DNA: TGTGCCAGCCGCGGGACTAGCCAACTCAATGAGCAGTTCTTC

J gene: TRBJ2-6
D gene: .
V gene: TRBV7-2
CDR3 length: 12
clone size: few
CDR3 protein: CASSLNGDVLTF
CDR3 DNA: TGTGCCAGCAGCTTAAATGGGGACGTCCTGACTTTC

J gene: TRBJ2-6
D gene: .
V gene: TRBV10-3
CDR3 length: 15
clone size: .
CDR3 protein: CAISGKVEGANVLTF
CDR3 DNA: TGTGCCATCAGTGGGAAGGTGGAAGGGGCCAACGTCCTGACTTTC

J gene: TRBJ1-2
D gene: TRBD1
V gene: TRBV27
CDR3 length: 15
clone size: .
CDR3 protein: CASSPAGGAHYGYTF
CDR3 DNA: TGTGCCAGCAGTCCAGCAGGGGGAGCCCACTATGGCTACACCTTC

J gene: TRBJ1-1
D gene: .
V gene: TRBV7-2
CDR3 length: 16
clone size: .
CDR3 protein: CASSSRGPAMNTEAFF
CDR3 DNA: TGTGCCAGCAGCTCACGGGGTCCGGCTATGAACACTGAAGCTTTCTTT

J gene: TRBJ2-7
D gene: TRBD2
V gene: TRBV5-5
CDR3 length: 15
clone size: .
CDR3 protein: CASSAVPGLVYEQYF
CDR3 DNA: TGTGCCAGCAGCGCAGTACCGGGACTAGTCTACGAGCAGTACTTC

J gene: TRBJ1-5
D gene: .
V gene: TRBV19
CDR3 length: 15
clone size: .
CDR3 protein: CASNHGGGNNQPQHF
CDR3 DNA: TGTGCCAGTAACCATGGGGGTGGGAACAATCAGCCCCAGCATTTT

J gene: TRBJ1-5
D gene: TRBD1
V gene: TRBV2
CDR3 length: 15
clone size: .
CDR3 protein: CASSVSDRGSQPQHF
CDR3 DNA: TGTGCCAGCAGTGTGAGCGACAGGGGGTCGCAGCCCCAGCATTTT

J gene: TRBJ2-2
D gene: TRBD2
V gene: TRBV5-4
CDR3 length: 16
clone size: .
CDR3 protein: CASSLLSGGNTGELFF
CDR3 DNA: TGTGCCAGCAGCTTGTTGTCGGGAGGCAACACCGGGGAGCTGTTTTTT

J gene: TRBJ2-2
D gene: .
V gene: TRBV5-4
CDR3 length: 13
clone size: .
CDR3 protein: CASSLRGAGELFF
CDR3 DNA: TGTGCCAGCAGCTTGCGAGGGGCCGGGGAGCTGTTTTTT

J gene: TRBJ2-7
D gene: .
V gene: TRBV24-1
CDR3 length: 17
clone size: .
CDR3 protein: CATSDKDPGQGSYEQYF
CDR3 DNA: TGTGCCACCAGTGATAAAGATCCGGGGCAGGGATCCTACGAGCAGTACTTC

J gene: TRBJ2-4
D gene: TRBD2
V gene: TRBV11-2
CDR3 length: 13
clone size: .
CDR3 protein: CASSRTRTNIQYF
CDR3 DNA: TGTGCCAGCAGTAGGACTAGGACTAACATTCAGTACTTC

J gene: TRBJ2-7
D gene: TRBD2
V gene: TRBV5-1
CDR3 length: 14
clone size: .
CDR3 protein: CASSEGLVPYEQYF
CDR3 DNA: TGCGCCAGCAGCGAGGGACTAGTTCCCTACGAGCAGTACTTC

J gene: TRBJ2-7
D gene: TRBD1
V gene: TRBV30
CDR3 length: 13
clone size: .
CDR3 protein: CAWVGQGAGEQYF
CDR3 DNA: TGTGCCTGGGTTGGACAGGGGGCGGGGGAGCAGTACTTC

J gene: TRBJ2-2
D gene: TRBD2
V gene: TRBV5-6
CDR3 length: 15
clone size: .
CDR3 protein: CASSSWGLATGELFF
CDR3 DNA: TGTGCCAGCAGCTCGTGGGGACTAGCGACCGGGGAGCTGTTTTTT